This is a list of T cell receptor beta chains from one sample in a study of CD8+ T cells in alopecia areata. Only in-frame clones appear in the TCRdb table, and some are missing; sequencing was by immunoSEQ multiplex PCR. The data contain about 120,000 clones, 53% of them singletons. The source material was CD4+ T cells sorted from blood, sampled at week 4, from a patient treated with tofacitinib. The origin of the receptors is a human donor with alopecia areata. CDR3s include the opening cysteine and the closing phenylalanine or tryptophan. Each record gives: D gene, clone size, V gene, J gene, CDR3 protein, CDR3 DNA. A D gene is named only where the DNA matches it firmly. Clone sizes are given selectively: once, few, many, or a class where the clone is expanded.

d_call: -; clone_size: -; v_call: TRBV2; j_call: TRBJ1-1; cdr3_aa: CASREGHLMNTEAFF; cdr3_nt: TGTGCCAGCAGAGAGGGACACCTGATGAACACTGAAGCTTTCTTT
d_call: -; clone_size: -; v_call: TRBV5-6; j_call: TRBJ2-1; cdr3_aa: CASSSDYNEQFF; cdr3_nt: TGTGCCAGCAGCTCGGATTACAATGAGCAGTTCTTC
d_call: -; clone_size: -; v_call: TRBV5-6; j_call: TRBJ1-5; cdr3_aa: CASSSPRQGNQPQHF; cdr3_nt: TGTGCCAGCAGCTCCCCGCGGCAGGGGAATCAGCCCCAGCATTTT
d_call: -; clone_size: -; v_call: TRBV15; j_call: TRBJ1-5; cdr3_aa: CATSRDGKPQHF; cdr3_nt: TGTGCCACCAGCAGAGATGGGAAGCCCCAGCATTTT
d_call: -; clone_size: few; v_call: TRBV9; j_call: TRBJ1-2; cdr3_aa: CASSLAGASGYTF; cdr3_nt: TGTGCCAGCAGCCTCGCAGGGGCGTCGGGCTACACCTTC
d_call: TRBD2; clone_size: many; v_call: TRBV7-2; j_call: TRBJ2-1; cdr3_aa: CASSLGLAGVNEQFF; cdr3_nt: TGTGCCAGCTCCCTGGGGCTAGCGGGAGTTAATGAGCAGTTCTTC
d_call: -; clone_size: few; v_call: TRBV7-2; j_call: TRBJ1-6; cdr3_aa: CASARTEKYSPLHF; cdr3_nt: TGTGCCAGCGCAAGGACGGAAAAATATTCACCCCTCCACTTT
d_call: TRBD2; clone_size: few; v_call: TRBV5-1; j_call: TRBJ2-5; cdr3_aa: CASSLSGSQETQYF; cdr3_nt: TGCGCCAGCAGCTTAAGCGGGAGCCAAGAGACCCAGTACTTC
d_call: TRBD1; clone_size: -; v_call: TRBV30; j_call: TRBJ2-7; cdr3_aa: CAWSVNRGNEQYF; cdr3_nt: TGTGCCTGGAGTGTAAACAGGGGGAACGAGCAGTACTTC
d_call: TRBD1; clone_size: -; v_call: TRBV7-2; j_call: TRBJ1-2; cdr3_aa: CASSRPGQVANYGYTF; cdr3_nt: TGTGCCAGCAGCCGCCCGGGACAGGTCGCTAACTATGGCTACACCTTC
d_call: -; clone_size: -; v_call: TRBV5-1; j_call: TRBJ2-1; cdr3_aa: CASSSRAVDEQFF; cdr3_nt: TGCGCCAGCAGCTCACGGGCGGTGGATGAGCAGTTCTTC
d_call: -; clone_size: few; v_call: TRBV9; j_call: TRBJ1-4; cdr3_aa: CASSVRDNDEKLFF; cdr3_nt: TGTGCCAGCAGCGTCCGGGACAATGATGAAAAACTGTTTTTT
d_call: -; clone_size: -; v_call: TRBV7-3; j_call: TRBJ1-1; cdr3_aa: CASSLLQGLNTEAFF; cdr3_nt: TGTGCCAGCAGCTTATTACAGGGCTTGAACACTGAAGCTTTCTTT
d_call: -; clone_size: -; v_call: TRBV5-1; j_call: TRBJ2-6; cdr3_aa: CASSAHFTTREGANVLTF; cdr3_nt: TGCGCCAGCAGCGCACACTTCACAACACGGGAGGGGGCCAACGTCCTGACTTTC